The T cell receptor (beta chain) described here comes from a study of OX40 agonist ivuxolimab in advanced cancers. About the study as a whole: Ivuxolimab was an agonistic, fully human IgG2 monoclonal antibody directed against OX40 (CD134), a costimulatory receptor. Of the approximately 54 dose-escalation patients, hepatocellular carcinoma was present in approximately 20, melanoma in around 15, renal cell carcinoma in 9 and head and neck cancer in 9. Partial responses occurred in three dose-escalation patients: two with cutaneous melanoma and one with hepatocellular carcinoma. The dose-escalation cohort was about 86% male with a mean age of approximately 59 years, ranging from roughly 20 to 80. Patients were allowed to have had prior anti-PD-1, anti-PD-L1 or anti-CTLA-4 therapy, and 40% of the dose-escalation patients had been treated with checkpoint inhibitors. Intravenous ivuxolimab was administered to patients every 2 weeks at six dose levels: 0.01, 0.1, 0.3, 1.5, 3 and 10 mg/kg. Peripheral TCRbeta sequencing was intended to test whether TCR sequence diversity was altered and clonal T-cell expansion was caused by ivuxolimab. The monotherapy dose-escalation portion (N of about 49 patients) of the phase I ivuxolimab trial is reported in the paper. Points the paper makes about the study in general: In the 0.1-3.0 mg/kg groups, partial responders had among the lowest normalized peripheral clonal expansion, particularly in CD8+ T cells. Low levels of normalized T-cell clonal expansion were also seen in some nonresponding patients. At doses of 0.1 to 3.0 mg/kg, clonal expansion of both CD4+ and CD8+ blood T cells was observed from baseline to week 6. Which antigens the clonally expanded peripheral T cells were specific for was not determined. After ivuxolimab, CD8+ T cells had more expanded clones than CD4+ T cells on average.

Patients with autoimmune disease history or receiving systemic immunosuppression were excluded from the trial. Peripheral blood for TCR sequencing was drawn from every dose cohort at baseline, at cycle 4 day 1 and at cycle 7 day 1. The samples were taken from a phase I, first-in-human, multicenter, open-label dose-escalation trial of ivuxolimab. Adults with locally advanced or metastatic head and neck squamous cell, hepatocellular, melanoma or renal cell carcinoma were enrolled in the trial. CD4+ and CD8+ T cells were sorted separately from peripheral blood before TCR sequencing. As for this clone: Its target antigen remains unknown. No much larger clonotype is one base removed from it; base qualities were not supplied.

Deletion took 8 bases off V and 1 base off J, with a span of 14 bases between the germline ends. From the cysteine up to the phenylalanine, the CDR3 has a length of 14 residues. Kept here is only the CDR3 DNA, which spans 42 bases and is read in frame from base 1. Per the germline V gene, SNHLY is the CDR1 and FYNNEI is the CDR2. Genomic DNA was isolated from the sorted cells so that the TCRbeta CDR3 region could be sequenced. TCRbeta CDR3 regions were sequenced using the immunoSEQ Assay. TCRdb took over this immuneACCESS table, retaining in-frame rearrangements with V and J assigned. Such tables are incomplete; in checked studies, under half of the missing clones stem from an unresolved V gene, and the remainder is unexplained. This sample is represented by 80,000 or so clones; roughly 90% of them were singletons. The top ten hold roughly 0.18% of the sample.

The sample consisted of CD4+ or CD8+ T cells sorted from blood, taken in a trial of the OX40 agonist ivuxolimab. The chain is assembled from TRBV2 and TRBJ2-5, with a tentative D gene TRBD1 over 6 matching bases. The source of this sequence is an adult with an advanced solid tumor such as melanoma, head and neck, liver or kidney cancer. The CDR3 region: CASPGRGSQETQYF. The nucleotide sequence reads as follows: TGTGCCAGCCCGGGCAGGGGATCCCAAGAGACCCAGTACTTC.